This T cell receptor (beta chain) appears in the sequencing data of a study of cytotoxic CD8 clonotypes in ibrutinib-treated CLL. The protocol was immunoSEQ multiplex PCR, while the TCRdb copy is restricted to in-frame clones and leaves out a portion. This sample has just over 200,000 clones, with 70% to 75% found just once. The material was PBMCs, obtained after 12 months of ibrutinib treatment. The sequence was obtained from a human donor with chronic lymphocytic leukemia.

In nucleotides, the CDR3 is TGCAGCGTTGAATTTAGGGCTGGGGCCAACGTCCTGACTTTC. Translation gives CSVEFRAGANVLTF. The V call is TRBV29-1, the J call TRBJ2-6; D is unresolved. Between the trimmed V and J ends, which lost 2 bases and 2 bases, there was a span of 7 bases. The CDR3 sequence is 14 residues long. In germline, CDR1 is SQVTM, CDR2 ANQGSEA.